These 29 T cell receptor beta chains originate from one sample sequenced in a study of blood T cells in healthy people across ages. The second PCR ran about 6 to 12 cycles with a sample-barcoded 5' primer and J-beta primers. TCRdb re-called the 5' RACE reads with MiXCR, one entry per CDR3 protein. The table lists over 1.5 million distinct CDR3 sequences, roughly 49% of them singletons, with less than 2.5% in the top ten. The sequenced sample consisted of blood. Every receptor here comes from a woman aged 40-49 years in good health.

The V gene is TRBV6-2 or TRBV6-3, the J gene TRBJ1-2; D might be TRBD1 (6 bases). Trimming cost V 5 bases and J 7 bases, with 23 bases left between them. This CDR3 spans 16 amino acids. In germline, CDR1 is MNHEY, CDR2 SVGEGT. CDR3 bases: TGTGCCAGCAGTCGAATAGACCGGGACATTATTTCTGGCTACACCTTC. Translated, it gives CASSRIDRDIISGYTF.

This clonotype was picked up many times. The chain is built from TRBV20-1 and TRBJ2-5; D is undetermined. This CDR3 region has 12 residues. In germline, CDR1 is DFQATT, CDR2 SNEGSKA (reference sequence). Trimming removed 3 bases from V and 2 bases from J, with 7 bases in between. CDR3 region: CSARPLQETQYF. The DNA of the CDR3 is TGCAGTGCTAGGCCCCTACAAGAGACCCAGTACTTC.

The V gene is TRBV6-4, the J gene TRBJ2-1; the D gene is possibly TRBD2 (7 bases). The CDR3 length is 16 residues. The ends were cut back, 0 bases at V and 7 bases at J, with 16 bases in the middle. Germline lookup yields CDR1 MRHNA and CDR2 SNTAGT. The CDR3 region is CASSDSAGRGANEQFF. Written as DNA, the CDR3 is TGTGCCAGCAGTGACTCGGCGGGTCGGGGGGCTAATGAGCAGTTCTTC.

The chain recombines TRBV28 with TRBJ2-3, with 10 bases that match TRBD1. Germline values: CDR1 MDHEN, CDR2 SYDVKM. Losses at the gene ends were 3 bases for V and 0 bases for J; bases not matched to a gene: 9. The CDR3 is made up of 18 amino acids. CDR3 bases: TGTGCCAGCAGTTTCCTCGGGACAGGGGCCCCTAGCACAGATACGCAGTATTTT. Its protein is CASSFLGTGAPSTDTQYF.

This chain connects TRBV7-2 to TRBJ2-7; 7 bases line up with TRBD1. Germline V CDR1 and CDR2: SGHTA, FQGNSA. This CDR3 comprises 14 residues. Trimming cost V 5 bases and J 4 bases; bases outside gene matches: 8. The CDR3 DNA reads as TGTGCCAGCAGCCAAAACCCGACAGGGTACGAGCAGTACTTC. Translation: CASSQNPTGYEQYF.

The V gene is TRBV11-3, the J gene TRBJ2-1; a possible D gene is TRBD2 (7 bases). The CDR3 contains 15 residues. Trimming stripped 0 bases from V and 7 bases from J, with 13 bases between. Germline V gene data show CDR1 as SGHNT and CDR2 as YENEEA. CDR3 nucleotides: TGTGCCAGCAGCTTAGATGTAGGGGGGGGGAATGAGCAGTTCTTC. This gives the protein CASSLDVGGGNEQFF.

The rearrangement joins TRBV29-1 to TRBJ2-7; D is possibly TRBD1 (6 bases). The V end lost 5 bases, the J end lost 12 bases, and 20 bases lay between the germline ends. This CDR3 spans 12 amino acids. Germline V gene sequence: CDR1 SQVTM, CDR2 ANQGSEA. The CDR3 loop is CSVSRGSETRYF. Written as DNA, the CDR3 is TGCAGCGTTTCCAGGGGTTCAGAGACCCGGTACTTC.

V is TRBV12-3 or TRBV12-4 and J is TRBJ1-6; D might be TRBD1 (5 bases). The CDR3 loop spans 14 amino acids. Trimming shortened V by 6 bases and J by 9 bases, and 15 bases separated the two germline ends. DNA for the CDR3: TGTGCCAGCAGCAGGGAGTACGGCGGTTCACCCCTCCACTTT. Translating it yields CASSREYGGSPLHF.

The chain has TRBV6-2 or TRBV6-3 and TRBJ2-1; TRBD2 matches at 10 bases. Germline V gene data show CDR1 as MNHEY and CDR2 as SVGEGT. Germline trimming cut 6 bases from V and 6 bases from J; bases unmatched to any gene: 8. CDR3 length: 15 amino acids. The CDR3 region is CASRESGGAANEQFF. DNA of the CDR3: TGTGCCAGCAGGGAGAGCGGGGGGGCCGCCAATGAGCAGTTCTTC.

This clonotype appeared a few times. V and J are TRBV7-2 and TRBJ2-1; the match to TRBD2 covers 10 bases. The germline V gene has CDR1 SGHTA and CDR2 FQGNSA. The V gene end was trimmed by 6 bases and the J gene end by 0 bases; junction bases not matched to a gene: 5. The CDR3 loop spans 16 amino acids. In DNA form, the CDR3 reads TGTGCCAGCAGTGTAGCGGGGGGCCCCTCCTACAATGAGCAGTTCTTC. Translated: CASSVAGGPSYNEQFF.

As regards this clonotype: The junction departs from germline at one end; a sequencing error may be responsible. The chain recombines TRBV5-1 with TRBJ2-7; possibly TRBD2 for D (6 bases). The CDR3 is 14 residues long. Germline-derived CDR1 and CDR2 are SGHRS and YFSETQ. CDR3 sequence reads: CASRSFGSSYGQYF. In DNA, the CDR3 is TGCGCCAGCCGGTCCTTCGGGAGCTCCTACGGGCAGTACTTC.

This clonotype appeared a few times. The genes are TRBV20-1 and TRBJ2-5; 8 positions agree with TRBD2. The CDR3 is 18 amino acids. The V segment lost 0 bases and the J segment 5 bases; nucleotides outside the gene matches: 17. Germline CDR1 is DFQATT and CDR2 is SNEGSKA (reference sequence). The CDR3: CSARDLLFSGAVFETQYF. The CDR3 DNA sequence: TGCAGTGCTAGAGACCTATTGTTTAGCGGGGCAGTCTTCGAGACCCAGTACTTC.

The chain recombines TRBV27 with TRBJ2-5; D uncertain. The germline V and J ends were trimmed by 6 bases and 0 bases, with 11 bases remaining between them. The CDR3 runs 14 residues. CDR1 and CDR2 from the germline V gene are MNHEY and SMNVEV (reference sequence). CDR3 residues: CASSHMTDQETQYF. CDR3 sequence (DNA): TGTGCCAGCAGCCACATGACGGACCAAGAGACCCAGTACTTC.

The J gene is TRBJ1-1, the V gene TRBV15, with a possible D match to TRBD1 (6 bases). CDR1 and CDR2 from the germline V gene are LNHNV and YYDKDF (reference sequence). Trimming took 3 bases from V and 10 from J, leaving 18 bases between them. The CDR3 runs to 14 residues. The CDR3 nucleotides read TGTGCCACCAGCAGCACGAGCCTAAGGGGGGGAGCTTTCTTT. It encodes CATSSTSLRGGAFF.

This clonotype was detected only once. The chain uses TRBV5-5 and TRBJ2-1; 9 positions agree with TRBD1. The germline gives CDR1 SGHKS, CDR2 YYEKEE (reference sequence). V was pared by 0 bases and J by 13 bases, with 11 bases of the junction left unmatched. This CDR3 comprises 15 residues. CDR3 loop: CASSLVGQGPETQFF. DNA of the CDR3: TGTGCCAGCAGCTTGGTAGGACAGGGGCCAGAGACCCAGTTCTTC.

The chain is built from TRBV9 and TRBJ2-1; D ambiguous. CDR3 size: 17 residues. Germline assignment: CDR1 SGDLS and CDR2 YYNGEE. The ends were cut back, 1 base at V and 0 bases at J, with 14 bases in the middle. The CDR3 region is CASSVLQPPSSYNEQFF. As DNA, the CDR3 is TGTGCCAGCAGCGTATTACAGCCCCCAAGCTCCTACAATGAGCAGTTCTTC.

Written as DNA, the CDR3 is TGTGCCAGCAGTCCCACGGCAGGGGACCTAAACGAGCCCCAGCATTTT. This codes for CASSPTAGDLNEPQHF. The V call is TRBV27, the J call TRBJ1-5; the D gene is possibly TRBD1 (6 bases). Trimming removed 5 bases from V and 8 bases from J, with 22 bases in between. There are 16 residues in the CDR3. Germline V gene lookup returns CDR1 MNHEY and CDR2 SMNVEV (reference sequence).

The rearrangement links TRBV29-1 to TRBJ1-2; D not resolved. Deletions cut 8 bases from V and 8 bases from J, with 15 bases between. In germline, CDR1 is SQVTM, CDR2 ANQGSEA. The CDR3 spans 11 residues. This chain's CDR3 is CSILSKSGYTF. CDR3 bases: TGCAGCATTCTGTCCAAGTCGGGCTACACCTTC. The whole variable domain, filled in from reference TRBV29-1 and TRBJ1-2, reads SAVISQKPSRDICQRGTSLTIQCQVDSQVTMMFWYRQQPGQSLTLIATANQGSEATYESGFVIDKFPISRPNLTFSTLTVSNMSPEDSSIYLCSILSKSGYTFGSGTRLTVV.

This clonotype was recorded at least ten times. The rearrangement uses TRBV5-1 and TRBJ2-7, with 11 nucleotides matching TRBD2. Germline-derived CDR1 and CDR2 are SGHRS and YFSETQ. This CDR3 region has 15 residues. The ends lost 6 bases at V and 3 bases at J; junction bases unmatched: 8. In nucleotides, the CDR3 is TGCGCCAGCAAGCTAGCGGGGGGAACTTACTACGAGCAGTACTTC. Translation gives CASKLAGGTYYEQYF.

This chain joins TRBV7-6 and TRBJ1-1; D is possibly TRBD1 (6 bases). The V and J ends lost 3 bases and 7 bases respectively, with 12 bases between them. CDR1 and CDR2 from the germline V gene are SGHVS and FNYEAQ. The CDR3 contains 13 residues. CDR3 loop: CASSFREGGEAFF. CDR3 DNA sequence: TGTGCCAGCAGCTTCCGCGAGGGGGGTGAAGCTTTCTTT.

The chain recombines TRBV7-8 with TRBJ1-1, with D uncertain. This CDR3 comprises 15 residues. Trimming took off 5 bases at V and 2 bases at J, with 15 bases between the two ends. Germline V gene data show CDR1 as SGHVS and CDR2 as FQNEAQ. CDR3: CASSQLQIINTEAFF. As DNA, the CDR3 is TGTGCCAGCAGCCAGCTACAGATAATCAACACTGAAGCTTTCTTT. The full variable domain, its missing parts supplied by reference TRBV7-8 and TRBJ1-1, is GAGVSQSPRYKVAKRGQDVALRCDPISGHVSLFWYQQALGQGPEFLTYFQNEAQLDKSGLPSDRFFAERPEGSVSTLKIQRTQQEDSAVYLCASSQLQIINTEAFFGQGTRLTVV.

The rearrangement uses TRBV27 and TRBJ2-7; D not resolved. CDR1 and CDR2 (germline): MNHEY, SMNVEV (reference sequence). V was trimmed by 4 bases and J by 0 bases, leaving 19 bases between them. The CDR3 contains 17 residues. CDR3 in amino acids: CASSSFSGRLSSYEQYF. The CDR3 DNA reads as TGTGCCAGCAGTTCCTTCTCCGGCAGGCTTAGCTCCTACGAGCAGTACTTC.

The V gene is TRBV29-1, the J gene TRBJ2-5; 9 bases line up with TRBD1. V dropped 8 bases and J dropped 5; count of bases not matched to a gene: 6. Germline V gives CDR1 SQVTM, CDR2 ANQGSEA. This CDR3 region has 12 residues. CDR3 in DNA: TGCAGCTTGGTACAGGGGGCGGAGACCCAGTACTTC. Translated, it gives CSLVQGAETQYF.

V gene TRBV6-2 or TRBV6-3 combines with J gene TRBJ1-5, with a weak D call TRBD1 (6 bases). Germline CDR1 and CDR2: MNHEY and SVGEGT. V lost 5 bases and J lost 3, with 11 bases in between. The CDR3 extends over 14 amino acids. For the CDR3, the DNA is TGTGCCAGCAGTAAGGACAGCATCAATCAGCCCCAGCATTTT. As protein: CASSKDSINQPQHF.

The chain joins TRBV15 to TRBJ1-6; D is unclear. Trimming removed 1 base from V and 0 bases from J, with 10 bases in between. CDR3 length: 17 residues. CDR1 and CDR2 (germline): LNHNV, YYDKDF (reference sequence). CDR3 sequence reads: CATSRVSGSSYNSPLHF. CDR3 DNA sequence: TGTGCCACCAGCAGAGTATCTGGAAGCTCCTATAATTCACCCCTCCACTTT.

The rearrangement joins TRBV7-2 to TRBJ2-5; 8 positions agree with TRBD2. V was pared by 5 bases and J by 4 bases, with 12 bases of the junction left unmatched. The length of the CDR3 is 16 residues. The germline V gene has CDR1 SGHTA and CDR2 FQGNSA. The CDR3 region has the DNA TGTGCCAGCAGCCCGGATCCAGCGGGGGCGAGAGAGACCCAGTACTTC. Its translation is CASSPDPAGARETQYF.

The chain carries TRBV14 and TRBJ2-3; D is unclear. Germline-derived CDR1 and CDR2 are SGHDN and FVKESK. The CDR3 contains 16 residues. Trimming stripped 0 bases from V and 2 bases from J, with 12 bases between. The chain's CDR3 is CASSQDSKEYTDTQYF. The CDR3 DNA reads TGTGCCAGCAGCCAAGATTCAAAGGAATACACAGATACGCAGTATTTT.

CDR3 protein: CASSSHRPPGQGNTDTQYF. CDR3 nucleotide sequence: TGTGCCAGCAGCTCGCACCGCCCTCCGGGACAGGGAAACACAGATACGCAGTATTTT. The chain employs TRBV6-1 and TRBJ2-3; 9 bases agree with TRBD1. After removal of 6 bases from V and 2 bases from J, the junction contained 18 bases not matched to a gene. CDR3 length: 19 amino acids. Germline V gene lookup returns CDR1 MNHNS and CDR2 SASEGT.

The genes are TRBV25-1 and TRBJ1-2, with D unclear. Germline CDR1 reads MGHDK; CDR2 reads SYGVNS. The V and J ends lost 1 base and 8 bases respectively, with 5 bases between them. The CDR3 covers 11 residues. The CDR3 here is CASSEFEGYTF. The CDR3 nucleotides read TGTGCCAGCAGTGAATTTGAGGGCTACACCTTC.